These 21 T cell receptor beta chains were all obtained from the same sample, sequenced in a study of cytomegalovirus exposure and HLA in healthy donors. PCR amplification relied on 60 Vbeta primers (plus 13 Jbeta primers). Sequenced by immunoSEQ multiplex PCR; TCRdb stores in-frame clones only, minus some. The sample has about 95,000 clones; around three quarters are singletons. The source material was PBMCs. These receptors were collected from a man in his sixties in good health and CMV-seronegative.

This clone was observed at least ten times. The V call is TRBV28, the J call TRBJ1-5; a possible D gene is TRBD1 (5 bases). This CDR3 contains 15 residues. CDR1 and CDR2 from the germline V gene are MDHEN and SYDVKM. Trimming shortened V by 2 bases and J by 2 bases, and 10 bases separated the two germline ends. CDR3 DNA: TGTGCCAGCAGTTTAGCGGGGGAAGGCAATCAGCCCCAGCATTTT. It translates to CASSLAGEGNQPQHF.

V usage is TRBV29-1 and J usage is TRBJ2-7; no firm D call. CDR1 is SQVTM, CDR2 ANQGSEA, per germline. The CDR3 covers 13 residues. The V end lost 4 bases, the J end lost 2 bases, and 12 bases lay between the germline ends. CDR3 sequence: CSVAPSGAYEQYF. The CDR3 DNA follows: TGCAGCGTTGCCCCCTCTGGAGCCTACGAGCAGTACTTC.

The chain uses TRBV5-1 and TRBJ2-3; 7 bases match TRBD1. CDR3 length: 14 residues. Germline values: CDR1 SGHRS, CDR2 YFSETQ. Germline trimming cut 0 bases from V and 6 bases from J; bases unmatched to any gene: 4. The CDR3 region is CASSLGDSGDTQYF. CDR3 DNA: TGCGCCAGCAGCTTGGGGGACAGTGGGGATACGCAGTATTTT.

The chain couples TRBV29-1 to TRBJ2-1, with 7 bases aligning to TRBD2. Losses at the gene ends were 3 bases for V and 4 bases for J; bases not matched to a gene: 6. Per the germline V gene, CDR1 is SQVTM and CDR2 is ANQGSEA. The CDR3 is 14 residues long. This chain's CDR3 is CSVERLAVYNEQFF. In DNA, the CDR3 is TGCAGCGTTGAGCGGCTAGCGGTTTACAATGAGCAGTTCTTC.

This chain connects TRBV6-6 to TRBJ1-4, with D possibly TRBD1 on 5 matching bases. Germline V CDR1 and CDR2: MNHNY, SVGAGI (reference sequence). The CDR3 sequence is 15 residues long. Between the trimmed V and J ends, which lost 2 bases and 4 bases, there was a span of 11 bases. The CDR3 DNA reads TGTGCCAGCAGTTACGGAGGGGAAGGTAATGAAAAACTGTTTTTT. This sequence encodes CASSYGGEGNEKLFF.

This clone has only a few counts. The rearrangement joins TRBV5-1 to TRBJ1-1, with 12 bases fitting TRBD1. The CDR3 spans 14 residues. V shed 4 bases and J 7 bases; nucleotides not matched to a gene: 5. Germline V gene data show CDR1 as SGHRS and CDR2 as YFSETQ. Here the CDR3 reads CASSAGQGALEAFF. The CDR3 DNA sequence: TGCGCCAGCAGCGCGGGACAGGGGGCCCTTGAAGCTTTCTTT.

The chain uses TRBV6-1 and TRBJ1-3, with D unclear. Germline V gene lookup returns CDR1 MNHNS and CDR2 SASEGT. The ends were cut back, 3 bases at V and 0 bases at J, with 12 bases in the middle. The CDR3 length is 16 residues. The CDR3 here is CASSDLDGGSGNTIYF. The DNA of the CDR3 is TGTGCCAGCAGTGATCTCGACGGAGGCTCTGGAAACACCATATATTTT.

This clone was seen a few times. This chain connects TRBV15 to TRBJ2-1; TRBD2 might be the D (6 bases). The V gene's germline CDR1 is LNHNV and CDR2 YYDKDF (reference sequence). With 3 bases removed from V and 10 bases from J, the gap between germline ends came to 16 bases. This CDR3 spans 14 amino acids. CDR3 amino acids: CATSRYPTGSEQFF. Here the CDR3 DNA reads TGTGCCACCAGCAGGTACCCTACCGGGAGCGAGCAGTTCTTC.

This clone was recorded a few times. The J gene is TRBJ2-5, the V gene TRBV27; 9 nucleotides line up with TRBD2. Germline CDR1 is MNHEY and CDR2 is SMNVEV (reference sequence). J was trimmed by 3 bases and V by 0 bases; bases with no gene match: 5. The CDR3 has 16 amino acids. The CDR3 loop reads CASSLSGRGGEETQYF. CDR3 sequence (DNA): TGTGCCAGCAGTTTATCGGGGCGGGGGGGGGAAGAGACCCAGTACTTC.

This clone was seen a single time. Here the CDR3 DNA reads TGTGCCAGCGTCAAGGGACTAGATGCCTACAATGAGCAGTTCTTC. Encoded protein: CASVKGLDAYNEQFF. The chain carries TRBV28 and TRBJ2-1; 8 nucleotides line up with TRBD2. Germline CDR1 MDHEN, CDR2 SYDVKM. The CDR3 covers 15 residues. V lost 8 bases and J lost 2; bases outside the gene matches: 8. Looking up the rest from reference TRBV28 and TRBJ2-1 gives the full variable domain: DVKVTQSSRYLVKRTGEKVFLECVQDMDHENMFWYRQDPGLGLRLIYFSYDVKMKEKGDIPEGYSVSREKKERFSLILESASTNQTSMYLCASVKGLDAYNEQFFGPGTRLTVL.

The chain recombines TRBV25-1 with TRBJ1-6; D possibly corresponds to TRBD1 (5 bases). Between the trimmed V and J ends, which lost 1 base and 6 bases, there was a span of 10 bases. The CDR3 loop spans 15 amino acids. Germline CDR1 MGHDK, CDR2 SYGVNS. CDR3 in DNA: TGTGCCAGCAGTGAATTTAGGGGTTCTAATTCACCCCTCCACTTT. Encoded protein: CASSEFRGSNSPLHF.

The rearrangement links TRBV5-1 to TRBJ1-2, with D perhaps matching TRBD1 (6 bases). Trimming cost V 2 bases and J 4 bases, with 9 bases left between them. There are 13 residues in the CDR3. Germline V gene lookup returns CDR1 SGHRS and CDR2 YFSETQ. The CDR3 bases are TGCGCCAGCAGCTTCGCACAGGGCTATGGCTACACCTTC. As protein: CASSFAQGYGYTF.

This clone was found a few times. Compared with germline, one end of the junction differs, possibly owing to a read error. The chain carries TRBV7-9 and TRBJ2-7; weak D call: TRBD2 (6 bases). Germline CDR1 SEHNR, CDR2 FQNEAQ (reference sequence). This CDR3 region has 14 residues. CDR3 amino acids: CSSSRTIFPREQYF. The CDR3 DNA is TGTTCCAGCAGCCGGACTATATTTCCTAGGGAGCAGTACTTC.

V usage is TRBV15 and J usage is TRBJ2-1; perhaps TRBD1 as D (6 bases). Germline-derived CDR1 and CDR2 are LNHNV and YYDKDF (reference sequence). Trimming took 2 bases from V and 5 from J, leaving 13 bases between them. The CDR3 runs 15 residues. CDR3 bases: TGTGCCACCAGCAGATTTCGGACAGTCGACAATGAGCAGTTCTTC. This translates into CATSRFRTVDNEQFF. Using reference TRBV15 and TRBJ2-1 for the parts outside the CDR3, the full variable domain is DAMVIQNPRYQVTQFGKPVTLSCSQTLNHNVMYWYQQKSSQAPKLLFHYYDKDFNNEADTPDNFQSRRPNTSFCFLDIRSPGLGDTAMYLCATSRFRTVDNEQFFGPGTRLTVL.

The J gene is TRBJ1-5, the V gene TRBV7-9, with D tentatively TRBD1 (5 bases). Germline V gives CDR1 SEHNR, CDR2 FQNEAQ (reference sequence). The CDR3 extends over 15 amino acids. Trimming took 1 base from V and 4 from J, leaving 11 bases between them. CDR3 amino acids: CASSLGGHLNQPQHF. For the CDR3, the DNA is TGTGCCAGCAGCTTAGGTGGACACCTAAATCAGCCCCAGCATTTT.

V gene TRBV5-6 combines with J gene TRBJ2-7; TRBD1 is a possible D gene (5 bases). This CDR3 contains 14 residues. Germline assignment: CDR1 SGHDT and CDR2 YYEEEE. Trimming took 3 bases from V and 2 from J, leaving 12 bases between them. CDR3 region: CASSSKTDPYEQYF. As DNA, the CDR3 is TGTGCCAGCAGCTCGAAGACAGATCCCTACGAGCAGTACTTC.

J is TRBJ2-1 and V is TRBV10-3, with D unresolved. The length of the CDR3 is 13 residues. Deletions cut 3 bases from V and 5 bases from J, with 8 bases between. The germline V gene has CDR1 ENHRY and CDR2 SYGVKD. In DNA form, the CDR3 reads TGTGCCATCAGTGACTCTACCGACAATGAGCAGTTCTTC. Encoded protein: CAISDSTDNEQFF.

The chain carries TRBV7-8 and TRBJ1-2; D is ambiguous. Trimming stripped 1 base from V and 0 bases from J, with 6 bases between. This CDR3 is 14 amino acids long. CDR1 is SGHVS, CDR2 FQNEAQ, per germline. The CDR3 nucleotides read TGTGCCAGCAGCTTAGGCCGAGCTAACTATGGCTACACCTTC. It is translated as CASSLGRANYGYTF.

This chain's CDR3 is CASSIGGDRGPEQYF. For the CDR3, the DNA is TGTGCCAGCAGTATAGGGGGGGACAGGGGGCCAGAGCAGTACTTC. This chain uses TRBV28 with TRBJ2-7; 12 nucleotides match TRBD1. Per the germline V gene, CDR1 is MDHEN and CDR2 is SYDVKM. The CDR3 is 15 amino acids. V lost 5 bases and J lost 7; bases outside the gene matches: 9. The full variable domain, rest sourced from reference TRBV28 and TRBJ2-7, is DVKVTQSSRYLVKRTGEKVFLECVQDMDHENMFWYRQDPGLGLRLIYFSYDVKMKEKGDIPEGYSVSREKKERFSLILESASTNQTSMYLCASSIGGDRGPEQYFGPGTRLTVT.

The V gene is TRBV7-2, the J gene TRBJ2-7; 7 bases map to TRBD2. Germline CDR1 SGHTA, CDR2 FQGNSA. With V trimmed by 1 base and J by 2 bases, 5 bases remained unmatched. CDR3 size: 15 residues. The CDR3 is CASSLGAGEAYEQYF. The CDR3 region has the DNA TGTGCCAGCAGCTTAGGGGCGGGGGAGGCCTACGAGCAGTACTTC.

The genes are TRBV7-2 and TRBJ2-5; a weak D match, TRBD2 (5 bases). V was shortened by 5 bases and J by 3 bases, with 13 bases between the two germline ends. CDR1 SGHTA and CDR2 FQGNSA come from the germline V gene. This CDR3 contains 14 residues. CDR3 amino acids: CASSPRWREETQYF. The CDR3 region has the DNA TGTGCCAGCAGCCCCCGATGGCGGGAAGAGACCCAGTACTTC.